This TCR beta chain is from a study of T cells in localized non-small cell lung cancer. Method: immunoSEQ multiplex PCR; TCRdb's copy keeps in-frame clones and lacks some. Among around 50,000 clones listed, around 86% were seen once. Per the germline V gene, CDR1 is SGHRS and CDR2 is YFSETQ. This CDR3 spans 13 amino acids. The ends were cut back, 1 base at V and 4 bases at J, with 9 bases in the middle. General study findings and limits: Elevated circulating T cell density in blood was associated with longer overall survival. Heterogeneity remains possible because sequencing was limited to only one tumor region. Measurement of T cell clonality placed uninvolved adjacent lung highest, above the level in tumor.

This clone is labeled medium-sized. What it binds is not known. This sample includes further DNA sequences coding for the same CDR3. This sequence joins TRBV5-1 and TRBJ2-7; no clear D gene. The sequence derives from a woman aged 40-75 years with stage I lung adenocarcinoma. Material: peripheral blood, obtained before any cancer treatment. DNA of the CDR3: TGCGCCAGCAGCTTGCTTGGGGATTACGAGCAGTACTTC. It translates to CASSLLGDYEQYF.